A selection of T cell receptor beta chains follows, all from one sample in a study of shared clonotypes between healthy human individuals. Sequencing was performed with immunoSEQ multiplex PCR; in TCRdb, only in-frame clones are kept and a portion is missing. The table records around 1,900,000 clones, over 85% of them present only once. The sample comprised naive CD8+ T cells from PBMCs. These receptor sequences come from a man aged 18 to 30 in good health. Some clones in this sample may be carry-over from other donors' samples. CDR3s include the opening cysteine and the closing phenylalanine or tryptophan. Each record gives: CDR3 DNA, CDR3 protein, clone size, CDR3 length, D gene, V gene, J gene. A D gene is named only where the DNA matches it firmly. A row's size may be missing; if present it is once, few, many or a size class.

CDR3 DNA: TGTGCCAGCAGTGAACTGGGACAGATTTACGAGCAGTACTTC
CDR3 protein: CASSELGQIYEQYF
clone size: .
CDR3 length: 14
D gene: TRBD1
V gene: TRBV2
J gene: TRBJ2-7

CDR3 DNA: TGTGCCAGCAGTCCCTTCTCGACGGCCTACGAGCAGTACTTC
CDR3 protein: CASSPFSTAYEQYF
clone size: .
CDR3 length: 14
D gene: .
V gene: TRBV28
J gene: TRBJ2-7

CDR3 DNA: TGTGCCAGCAGAACCACAGTCAACACCCCGCGGGAGCAGTACTTC
CDR3 protein: CASRTTVNTPREQYF
clone size: .
CDR3 length: 15
D gene: .
V gene: TRBV6-1
J gene: TRBJ2-7

CDR3 DNA: TGTGCCAGCAGTTGGGTCAGGCTACCCTACGAGCAGTACTTC
CDR3 protein: CASSWVRLPYEQYF
clone size: .
CDR3 length: 14
D gene: .
V gene: TRBV27
J gene: TRBJ2-7

CDR3 DNA: TGTGCCAGCACAACCGAATCACCGGGGATAAGCTCCTACAATGAGCAGTTCTTC
CDR3 protein: CASTTESPGISSYNEQFF
clone size: .
CDR3 length: 18
D gene: .
V gene: TRBV2
J gene: TRBJ2-1

CDR3 DNA: TGTGCCAGCAGCCAGAACACAGGGGGATCTTACGAGCAGTACTTC
CDR3 protein: CASSQNTGGSYEQYF
clone size: .
CDR3 length: 15
D gene: TRBD1
V gene: TRBV7-9
J gene: TRBJ2-7

CDR3 DNA: TGTGCCAGCAGTTTACGGACAGGGGGGGGAGAGACCCAGTACTTC
CDR3 protein: CASSLRTGGGETQYF
clone size: .
CDR3 length: 15
D gene: TRBD1
V gene: TRBV28
J gene: TRBJ2-5

CDR3 DNA: TGTGCCAGCAGTTATCGGGTAGGAGAGACCCAGTACTTC
CDR3 protein: CASSYRVGETQYF
clone size: .
CDR3 length: 13
D gene: .
V gene: TRBV27
J gene: TRBJ2-5

CDR3 DNA: TGTGCCAGCAGCTTTCGAGGGAATGGCCACGAGCAGTACTTC
CDR3 protein: CASSFRGNGHEQYF
clone size: .
CDR3 length: 14
D gene: .
V gene: TRBV12-1
J gene: TRBJ2-7

CDR3 DNA: TGCGCCAGCAGTCAATCGACAGGACCCTACGAGCAGTACTTC
CDR3 protein: CASSQSTGPYEQYF
clone size: .
CDR3 length: 14
D gene: .
V gene: TRBV23-1
J gene: TRBJ2-7

CDR3 DNA: TGTGCCAGCAGCTCCTTAGCGGGGGGAGACAATGAGCAGTTCTTC
CDR3 protein: CASSSLAGGDNEQFF
clone size: .
CDR3 length: 15
D gene: TRBD2
V gene: TRBV7-6
J gene: TRBJ2-1

CDR3 DNA: TGTGCCAGCAGTTACGGGTCAGGGACCAACGGCTACACCTTC
CDR3 protein: CASSYGSGTNGYTF
clone size: .
CDR3 length: 14
D gene: .
V gene: TRBV6-5
J gene: TRBJ1-2

CDR3 DNA: TGTGCCAGCAGTGAATCTCGGACAGGGACCTATGGCTACACCTTC
CDR3 protein: CASSESRTGTYGYTF
clone size: .
CDR3 length: 15
D gene: TRBD1
V gene: TRBV2
J gene: TRBJ1-2

CDR3 DNA: TGTGCCAGTAGTATCGGATTTAGCTCCTACGAGCAGTACTTC
CDR3 protein: CASSIGFSSYEQYF
clone size: once
CDR3 length: 14
D gene: .
V gene: TRBV19
J gene: TRBJ2-7

CDR3 DNA: TGTGCCAGCAGTTTAGGGCAGGCAACTAATGAAAAACTGTTTTTT
CDR3 protein: CASSLGQATNEKLFF
clone size: .
CDR3 length: 15
D gene: .
V gene: TRBV27
J gene: TRBJ1-4

CDR3 DNA: TGTGCCAGCAGCTTAGTAGACGGGGGCGGGCTTACGAAGCAGTACTTC
CDR3 protein: CASSLVDGGGLTKQYF
clone size: .
CDR3 length: 16
D gene: .
V gene: TRBV7-9
J gene: TRBJ2-7

CDR3 DNA: TGTGCCAGCAGGCCTAGGGGGGACTATGGCTACACCTTC
CDR3 protein: CASRPRGDYGYTF
clone size: .
CDR3 length: 13
D gene: .
V gene: TRBV11-2
J gene: TRBJ1-2

CDR3 DNA: TGCGCCAGCAGTGAGTCGAGACTAGGTGCCTACGAGCAGTACTTC
CDR3 protein: CASSESRLGAYEQYF
clone size: .
CDR3 length: 15
D gene: .
V gene: TRBV10-2
J gene: TRBJ2-7

CDR3 DNA: TGTGCCAGCAGCGAGGACAGGGGGACCTACGAGCAGTACTTC
CDR3 protein: CASSEDRGTYEQYF
clone size: .
CDR3 length: 14
D gene: TRBD1
V gene: TRBV9
J gene: TRBJ2-7

CDR3 DNA: TGTGCCTGGATCGGTTTCGCTGGAAACACCATATATTTT
CDR3 protein: CAWIGFAGNTIYF
clone size: .
CDR3 length: 13
D gene: .
V gene: TRBV30
J gene: TRBJ1-3

CDR3 DNA: TGTGCCAGCAGTCAATTGAGGGGGGATCAGCCCCAGCATTTT
CDR3 protein: CASSQLRGDQPQHF
clone size: .
CDR3 length: 14
D gene: .
V gene: TRBV28
J gene: TRBJ1-5

CDR3 DNA: TGTGCCAGCAGTTATTCATCCGGGACAGGGCCCTACGAGCAGTACTTC
CDR3 protein: CASSYSSGTGPYEQYF
clone size: .
CDR3 length: 16
D gene: TRBD1
V gene: TRBV27
J gene: TRBJ2-7

CDR3 DNA: TGTGCCAGCAGCCTAAACGACGGGGCTGAAAACATTCAGTACTTC
CDR3 protein: CASSLNDGAENIQYF
clone size: .
CDR3 length: 15
D gene: .
V gene: TRBV7-6
J gene: TRBJ2-4

CDR3 DNA: TGTGCCAGTAGTATGAGGGCAGCTACCTACGAGCAGTACTTC
CDR3 protein: CASSMRAATYEQYF
clone size: .
CDR3 length: 14
D gene: .
V gene: TRBV19
J gene: TRBJ2-7

CDR3 DNA: TGTGCCAGCAGTTTGGTGGAGCGTCTCCAAGAGACCCAGTACTTC
CDR3 protein: CASSLVERLQETQYF
clone size: .
CDR3 length: 15
D gene: .
V gene: TRBV28
J gene: TRBJ2-5

CDR3 DNA: TGTGCCAGCAGCCAACGACAGGACAACTCCTACGAGCAGTACTTC
CDR3 protein: CASSQRQDNSYEQYF
clone size: .
CDR3 length: 15
D gene: .
V gene: TRBV4-2
J gene: TRBJ2-7

CDR3 DNA: TGTGCCAGCAGCTTGAGCGAGCAGTACTTC
CDR3 protein: CASSLSEQYF
clone size: .
CDR3 length: 10
D gene: .
V gene: TRBV11-2
J gene: TRBJ2-7

CDR3 DNA: TGTGCTAGTGGTTTGGGAGGGCCCACTGAAGCTTTCTTT
CDR3 protein: CASGLGGPTEAFF
clone size: many
CDR3 length: 13
D gene: .
V gene: TRBV12-5
J gene: TRBJ1-1

CDR3 DNA: TGTGCCAGCAGCCAAGTACGGGAGATGGAGACCCAGTACTTC
CDR3 protein: CASSQVREMETQYF
clone size: .
CDR3 length: 14
D gene: .
V gene: TRBV14
J gene: TRBJ2-5

CDR3 DNA: TGTGCCAGCAGCTTAAGGACTAGCGGGAGAGGTGGGGAGCTGTTTTTT
CDR3 protein: CASSLRTSGRGGELFF
clone size: .
CDR3 length: 16
D gene: TRBD2
V gene: TRBV13
J gene: TRBJ2-2

CDR3 DNA: TGTGCCTGGAGTGTGCAGGGAACCAACGAGCAGTACTTC
CDR3 protein: CAWSVQGTNEQYF
clone size: .
CDR3 length: 13
D gene: .
V gene: TRBV30
J gene: TRBJ2-7

CDR3 DNA: TGTGCCAGTAGCCAACTGGGGGTCGCAGGGTGGAATGAGCAGTTCTTC
CDR3 protein: CASSQLGVAGWNEQFF
clone size: .
CDR3 length: 16
D gene: .
V gene: TRBV19
J gene: TRBJ2-1

CDR3 DNA: TGTGCCAGCAGTTACCAGGATTTGTTCTTC
CDR3 protein: CASSYQDLFF
clone size: .
CDR3 length: 10
D gene: .
V gene: TRBV6-6
J gene: TRBJ2-1

CDR3 DNA: TGTGCCAGCAGCTCCAACCTCCACTACGAGCAGTACTTC
CDR3 protein: CASSSNLHYEQYF
clone size: .
CDR3 length: 13
D gene: .
V gene: TRBV5-6
J gene: TRBJ2-7

CDR3 DNA: TGTGCCAGCAGCCGCGGGGGAGGGACTGAAGCTTTCTTT
CDR3 protein: CASSRGGGTEAFF
clone size: .
CDR3 length: 13
D gene: .
V gene: TRBV7-7
J gene: TRBJ1-1

CDR3 DNA: TGTGCCAGCAGCTTGTCGGATGAAAAACTGTTTTTT
CDR3 protein: CASSLSDEKLFF
clone size: .
CDR3 length: 12
D gene: .
V gene: TRBV5-5
J gene: TRBJ1-4

CDR3 DNA: TGTGCCAGCAGGGAGGGAAACACCATATATTTT
CDR3 protein: CASREGNTIYF
clone size: .
CDR3 length: 11
D gene: .
V gene: TRBV28
J gene: TRBJ1-3

CDR3 DNA: TGTGCCAGCAGCCCCTCGGCCTACGAGCAGTACTTC
CDR3 protein: CASSPSAYEQYF
clone size: .
CDR3 length: 12
D gene: .
V gene: TRBV9
J gene: TRBJ2-7

CDR3 DNA: TGTGCCAGCGTATCACCTTGGATGGGTCAGGGAACCGAGCAGTACTTC
CDR3 protein: CASVSPWMGQGTEQYF
clone size: .
CDR3 length: 16
D gene: .
V gene: TRBV28
J gene: TRBJ2-7

CDR3 DNA: TGTGCCAGTATCCGGGACGCCGAGAGCTCCTACAATGAGCAGTTCTTC
CDR3 protein: CASIRDAESSYNEQFF
clone size: once
CDR3 length: 16
D gene: .
V gene: TRBV19
J gene: TRBJ2-1

CDR3 DNA: TGTGCCAGTAGCCCCACCCGAAGCAAGGGAGGCAATCAGCCCCAGCATTTT
CDR3 protein: CASSPTRSKGGNQPQHF
clone size: .
CDR3 length: 17
D gene: .
V gene: TRBV19
J gene: TRBJ1-5

CDR3 DNA: TGTGCCAGCAGTTCTTCCGCGGGACAGCTCTCCTACGAGCAGTACTTC
CDR3 protein: CASSSSAGQLSYEQYF
clone size: .
CDR3 length: 16
D gene: .
V gene: TRBV27
J gene: TRBJ2-7

CDR3 DNA: TGTGCCAGCAGCGTAGCGTGGACTAGTGCAGATACGCAGTATTTT
CDR3 protein: CASSVAWTSADTQYF
clone size: .
CDR3 length: 15
D gene: TRBD2
V gene: TRBV9
J gene: TRBJ2-3